This T cell receptor beta chain was profiled in a study of T cell repertoires in cytomegalovirus infection. Notes on the study in general: In two of eight donors, the top clonotype was HLA-C-restricted CMV-specific.

This clonotype was seen only a few times. Its antigen is not known. Deletions cut 6 bases from V and 4 bases from J, with 12 bases between. The CDR3 has 14 residues. TCRdb re-called the reads through MiXCR, storing one row per CDR3 protein. The table shows under 90,000 distinct CDR3 sequences, with about half occurring only once. The sequenced sample was CD8+ T cells from cultured PBMCs, obtained from culture after CMV antigen stimulation. The V gene is TRBV12-3 or TRBV12-4, the J gene TRBJ1-4; possible D gene TRBD1, 6 bases. This receptor was obtained from a human donor in good health (CMV status not recorded). Some clones in this sample may be carry-over from other donors' samples. CDR3: CASRPGQINEKLFF. CDR3 in DNA: TGTGCCAGCAGGCCCGGACAGATTAATGAAAAACTGTTTTTT.